In its sample, the clone carrying this T cell receptor beta chain was seen once. This sample was included in a study of blood T cell repertoires in COVID-19. Study summary: COVID-19 samples from acute and convalescent phases originated in the United States, Italy and Spain. The cDNA or gDNA used as material had been derived from T cells, B-cell-depleted T cells, or PBMCs.

Germline V gene data show CDR1 as LGHNA and CDR2 as YNFKEQ. There are 15 residues in the CDR3. Trimming at V came to 1 base and at J to 5 bases, leaving 4 bases not matched to a gene. Sequenced by immunoSEQ multiplex PCR; TCRdb stores in-frame clones only, minus some. The repertoire consists of about 310,000 clones, with under 90% occurring once and the leading ten covering almost 9.5%. Cohorts were determined from participant-reported clinical history. Recovery among Cohort 3 donors was established by two negative PCRs, clearance, or symptom resolution. This chain connects TRBV4-2 to TRBJ1-1, with 10 bases fitting TRBD1. This sequence originates from a woman in her twenties or thirties who had recovered from COVID-19. Sequences were obtained from PBMCs or T cells enriched from blood (not recorded which). The CDR3 nucleotides read TGTGCCAGCAGCCAAGTTAGGGACAGGGGTACTGAAGCTTTCTTT. Residues: CASSQVRDRGTEAFF.